The T cell receptor beta chain described here comes from a study of CD8 T cells in Susac syndrome. Study-wide results and caveats: The authors acknowledged that the study's TCR sequencing and HLA analysis involved relatively few individuals.

The V end was cut by 6 bases, the J end by 7 bases, with 18 bases between. Germline CDR1 and CDR2: MNHEY and SVGEGT. The CDR3 consists of 15 residues. This clonotype was recorded once. Its antigen is as yet unknown. Purification of the CD8+ and CD4+ T cells relied on negative isolation, and TEMRA cells underwent FACS enrichment. Random hexamers served to reverse transcribe about 0.5 to 1 ug RNA. Amplification of TCR beta CDR3 across 54 Vbeta and 13 Jbeta was performed with immunoSEQ multiplex PCR. TCRdb re-called the immunoSEQ multiplex PCR reads through MiXCR, storing one row per CDR3 protein. The data show around 300,000 distinct CDR3 sequences, about 91% seen once.

Sequencing input: CD4+ T cells from PBMCs. The clonotype was recovered from a human donor with multiple sclerosis. V gene TRBV6-2 or TRBV6-3 combines with J gene TRBJ2-2; D gene unclear. The chain's CDR3 is CASSLRWDRGGELFF. CDR3 nucleotides: TGTGCCAGCAGCCTCCGTTGGGATCGAGGCGGGGAGCTGTTTTTT.